The 10 T cell receptor beta chains presented below share a single source sample, sequenced in a study of cytomegalovirus exposure and HLA in healthy donors. 60 Vbeta and 13 Jbeta primers were used in PCR. The data were produced by immunoSEQ multiplex PCR, yet TCRdb's version contains in-frame clones alone and is incomplete. This table holds 100,000 to 150,000 clones, roughly 80% found once. Sequencing was done on a sample of PBMCs. These receptors all come from a woman in her 40s in good health and CMV-seronegative.

This clone was counted a single time. The chain joins TRBV19 to TRBJ2-2; tentatively, D is TRBD2 (6 bases). The CDR3 spans 14 residues. The V end was cut by 8 bases, the J end by 2 bases, with 12 bases between. Germline V gene lookup returns CDR1 LNHDA and CDR2 SQIVND (reference sequence). CDR3 nucleotide sequence: TGTGCCAGTGTGGGACTTGCTAACACCGGGGAGCTGTTTTTT. Protein: CASVGLANTGELFF.

The count of this clone is one. Relative to the germline gene, one junction end is altered; a read error may explain this. The chain joins TRBV11-1 to TRBJ2-1; 7 nucleotides line up with TRBD2. The CDR3 loop spans 13 amino acids. CDR1 SGHAT and CDR2 FQDESV come from the germline V gene (reference sequence). Here the CDR3 DNA reads TGTGCCAGCAGCTTAGAGCGTGCGGGAGAGCGGCTCTTC. Translation gives CASSLERAGERLF.

The chain couples TRBV4-3 to TRBJ2-7, with D maybe TRBD1 (6 bases). The CDR3 is 16 residues long. Germline lookup yields CDR1 LGHNA and CDR2 YSLEER. Trimming took 4 bases from V and 4 from J, leaving 20 bases between them. In nucleotides, the CDR3 is TGCGCCAGCAGCCGAGTGGACAGCCTAAAGGGGTACGAGCAGTACTTC. This translates into CASSRVDSLKGYEQYF.

The CDR3, as DNA: TGTGCCAGCAGTTACCGGGACAGGGGGTACGAGCAGTACTTC. Translation: CASSYRDRGYEQYF. The genes are TRBV6-5 and TRBJ2-7; TRBD1 agrees at 11 bases. This CDR3 has 14 residues. Germline values: CDR1 MNHEY, CDR2 SVGAGI. The trim removed 2 bases at V and 4 bases at J, leaving 1 base unmatched.

This rearrangement joins TRBV27 to TRBJ2-7; TRBD1 matches 9 bases. Trimming at V came to 6 bases and at J to 3 bases, leaving 9 bases not matched to a gene. The CDR3 extends over 15 amino acids. Germline loops: CDR1 MNHEY, CDR2 SMNVEV (reference sequence). The chain's CDR3 is CASRSHRDRDYEQYF. DNA of the CDR3: TGTGCCAGCAGATCCCACCGGGACAGGGACTACGAGCAGTACTTC.

CDR3: CASSFRGTASYEQYF. CDR3 nucleotide sequence: TGTGCCAGCAGCTTTCGCGGGACCGCCTCCTACGAGCAGTACTTC. This chain joins TRBV7-9 and TRBJ2-7; D perhaps matches TRBD2 (6 bases). Germline CDR1 and CDR2: SEHNR and FQNEAQ (reference sequence). The V end was cut by 3 bases, the J end by 0 bases, with 12 bases between. The CDR3 totals 15 residues.

The CDR3 spells CASSLRDSEFPDTQYF. The CDR3, as DNA: TGTGCCAGCAGCCTCCGGGACAGTGAATTTCCAGATACGCAGTATTTT. The chain is built from TRBV9 and TRBJ2-3; 7 bases are shared with TRBD1. Germline V CDR1 and CDR2: SGDLS, YYNGEE. The length of the CDR3 is 16 residues. J gave up 4 bases and V 4 bases, and 12 bases lay outside the gene matches. The full variable domain, with the rest looked up from reference TRBV9 and TRBJ2-3, is DSGVTQTPKHLITATGQRVTLRCSPRSGDLSVYWYQQSLDQGLQFLIQYYNGEERAKGNILERFSAQQFPDLHSELNLSSLELGDSALYFCASSLRDSEFPDTQYFGPGTRLTVL.

The chain is built from TRBV4-2 and TRBJ1-5; TRBD1 matches 7 bases. Per the germline V gene, CDR1 is LGHNA and CDR2 is YNFKEQ. The trim removed 5 bases at V and 2 bases at J, leaving 6 bases unmatched. This CDR3 has 15 residues. The CDR3 bases are TGTGCCAGCAGCTCTCAGGGGGGTGGCAATCAGCCCCAGCATTTT. This encodes CASSSQGGGNQPQHF.

This chain uses TRBV18 with TRBJ2-1; D not resolved. CDR3 length: 13 residues. V lost 6 bases and J lost 6, with 12 bases in between. CDR1 is KGHSH and CDR2 is LQKENI in the germline V gene. As DNA, the CDR3 is TGTGCCAGCTCGCTCGACCGGGTCAATGAGCAGTTCTTC. Its translation: CASSLDRVNEQFF. The full variable domain, with the rest looked up from reference TRBV18 and TRBJ2-1, is NAGVMQNPRHLVRRRGQEARLRCSPMKGHSHVYWYRQLPEEGLKFMVYLQKENIIDESGMPKERFSAEFPKEGPSILRIQQVVRGDSAAYFCASSLDRVNEQFFGPGTRLTVL.

The genes are TRBV2 and TRBJ2-5, with a tentative D call TRBD1 (5 bases). Germline CDR1 SNHLY, CDR2 FYNNEI. The CDR3 has 13 amino acids. The V gene lost 1 base and the J gene lost 2 bases, with 5 bases spanning the gap. CDR3 sequence reads: CASSEGQQETQYF. The CDR3 DNA is TGTGCCAGCAGTGAAGGACAGCAAGAGACCCAGTACTTC.